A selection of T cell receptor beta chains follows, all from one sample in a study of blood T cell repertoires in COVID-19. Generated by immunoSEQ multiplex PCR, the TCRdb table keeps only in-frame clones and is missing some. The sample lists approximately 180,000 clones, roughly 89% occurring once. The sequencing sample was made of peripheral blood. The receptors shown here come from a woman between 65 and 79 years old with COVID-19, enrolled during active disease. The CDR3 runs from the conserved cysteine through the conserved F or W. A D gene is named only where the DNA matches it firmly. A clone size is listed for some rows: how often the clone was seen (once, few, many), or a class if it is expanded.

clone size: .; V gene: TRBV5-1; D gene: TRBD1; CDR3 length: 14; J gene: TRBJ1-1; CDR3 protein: CASSPGQTNTEAFF; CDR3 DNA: TGCGCCAGCAGCCCGGGACAGACGAACACTGAAGCTTTCTTT
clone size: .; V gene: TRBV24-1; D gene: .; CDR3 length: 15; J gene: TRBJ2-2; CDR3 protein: CATSGVDRHTGELFF; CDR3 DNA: TGTGCCACCAGTGGGGTCGACAGACACACCGGGGAGCTGTTTTTT
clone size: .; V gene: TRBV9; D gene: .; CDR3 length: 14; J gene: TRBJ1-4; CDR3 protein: CASSVDLNNEKLFF; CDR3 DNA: TGTGCCAGCAGCGTAGACTTAAACAATGAAAAACTGTTTTTT
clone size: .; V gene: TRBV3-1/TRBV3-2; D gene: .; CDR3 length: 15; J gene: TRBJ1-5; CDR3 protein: CASSQGHTSNQPQHF; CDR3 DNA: TGTGCCAGCAGCCAAGGACATACTAGCAATCAGCCCCAGCATTTT
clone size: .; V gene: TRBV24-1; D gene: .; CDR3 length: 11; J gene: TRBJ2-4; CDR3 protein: CATSAQNIQYF; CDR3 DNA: TGTGCCACCAGTGCTCAAAACATTCAGTACTTC
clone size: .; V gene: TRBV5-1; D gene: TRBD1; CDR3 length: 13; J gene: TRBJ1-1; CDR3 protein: CASRQGGNTEAFF; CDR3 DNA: TGCGCCAGCAGACAGGGGGGTAACACTGAAGCTTTCTTT
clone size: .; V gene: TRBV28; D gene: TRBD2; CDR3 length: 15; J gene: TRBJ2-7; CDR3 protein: CASSLMSIGGDEQYF; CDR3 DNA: TGTGCCAGCAGTTTAATGTCTATTGGGGGGGACGAGCAGTACTTC
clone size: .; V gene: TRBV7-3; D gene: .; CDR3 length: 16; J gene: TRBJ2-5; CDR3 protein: CASSLSGQGIWETQYF; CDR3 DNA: TGTGCCAGCAGCTTATCGGGGCAGGGGATATGGGAGACCCAGTACTTC
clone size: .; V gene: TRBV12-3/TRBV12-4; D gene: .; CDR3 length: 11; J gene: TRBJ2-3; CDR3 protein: CASSRRDTQYF; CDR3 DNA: TGTGCCAGCAGTCGTCGAGATACGCAGTATTTT
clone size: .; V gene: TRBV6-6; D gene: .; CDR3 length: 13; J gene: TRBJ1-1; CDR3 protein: CASNEQVRPEAFF; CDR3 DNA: TGTGCCAGCAATGAACAGGTTCGCCCTGAAGCTTTCTTT
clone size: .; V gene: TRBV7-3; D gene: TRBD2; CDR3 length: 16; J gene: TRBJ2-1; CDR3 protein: CASSSYGGGARNEQFF; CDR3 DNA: TGTGCCAGCAGCTCCTATGGCGGGGGGGCCCGAAATGAGCAGTTCTTC
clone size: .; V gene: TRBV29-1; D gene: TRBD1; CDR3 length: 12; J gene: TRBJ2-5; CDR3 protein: CSIDRGGETQYF; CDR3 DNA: TGCAGCATAGACAGGGGTGGTGAGACCCAGTACTTC
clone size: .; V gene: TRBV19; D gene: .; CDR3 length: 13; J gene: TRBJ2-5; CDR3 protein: CASSRQAQETQYF; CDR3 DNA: TGTGCCAGTAGTAGACAGGCCCAAGAGACCCAGTACTTC
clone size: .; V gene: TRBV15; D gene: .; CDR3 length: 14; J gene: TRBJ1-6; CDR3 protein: CATSGVAHNSPLHF; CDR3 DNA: TGTGCCACCTCGGGGGTCGCCCATAATTCACCCCTCCACTTT
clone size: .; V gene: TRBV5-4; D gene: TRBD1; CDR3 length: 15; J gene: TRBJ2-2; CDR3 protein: CASSYGQGATGELFF; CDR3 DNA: TGTGCCAGCAGCTACGGACAGGGTGCGACCGGGGAGCTGTTTTTT
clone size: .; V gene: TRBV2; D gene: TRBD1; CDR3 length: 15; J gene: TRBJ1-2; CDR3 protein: CASTDPGTDFWGYTF; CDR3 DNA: TGTGCCAGCACCGACCCCGGGACAGATTTTTGGGGCTACACCTTC
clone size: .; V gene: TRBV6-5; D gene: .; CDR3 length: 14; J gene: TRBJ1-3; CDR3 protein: CASTRLLAGNTIYF; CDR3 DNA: TGTGCCAGCACCAGGCTCTTGGCTGGAAACACCATATATTTT
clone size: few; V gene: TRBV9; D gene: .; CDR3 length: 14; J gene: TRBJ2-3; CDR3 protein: CASSVAGSADTQYF; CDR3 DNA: TGTGCCAGCAGCGTAGCGGGTTCAGCAGATACGCAGTATTTT
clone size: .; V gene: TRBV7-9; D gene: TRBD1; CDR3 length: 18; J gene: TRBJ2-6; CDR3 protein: CASSVSPGTGSGANVLTF; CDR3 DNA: TGTGCCAGCAGCGTAAGTCCCGGGACAGGGTCTGGGGCCAACGTCCTGACTTTC
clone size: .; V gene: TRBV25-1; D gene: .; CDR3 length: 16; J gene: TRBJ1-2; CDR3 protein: CASSPKDSGIDGGYTF; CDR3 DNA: TGTGCCAGCAGTCCCAAGGACAGTGGTATCGATGGAGGCTACACCTTC
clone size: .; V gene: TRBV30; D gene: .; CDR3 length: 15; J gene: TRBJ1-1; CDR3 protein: CAWSVRSGMNTEAFF; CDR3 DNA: TGTGCCTGGAGTGTAAGGTCAGGGATGAACACTGAAGCTTTCTTT
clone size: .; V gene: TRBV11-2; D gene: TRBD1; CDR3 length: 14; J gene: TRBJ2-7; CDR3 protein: CASSQGTGGDEQYF; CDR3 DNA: TGTGCCAGCAGCCAAGGGACAGGGGGCGACGAGCAGTACTTC
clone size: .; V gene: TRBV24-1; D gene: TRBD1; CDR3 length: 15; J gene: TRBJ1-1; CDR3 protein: CATSDSSDRDTEAFF; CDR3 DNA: TGTGCCACCAGTGATTCGTCCGACAGGGACACTGAAGCTTTCTTT
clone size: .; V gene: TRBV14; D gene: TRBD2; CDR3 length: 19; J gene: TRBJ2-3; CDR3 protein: CASSLGWASGRTSTDTQYF; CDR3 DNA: TGTGCCAGCAGCCTCGGTTGGGCTAGCGGGAGAACTAGCACAGATACGCAGTATTTT
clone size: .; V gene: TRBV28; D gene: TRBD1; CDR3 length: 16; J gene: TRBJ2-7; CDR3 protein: CASRTLPGQGIHEQYF; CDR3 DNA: TGTGCCAGCAGAACTCTGCCGGGACAGGGAATCCACGAGCAGTACTTC
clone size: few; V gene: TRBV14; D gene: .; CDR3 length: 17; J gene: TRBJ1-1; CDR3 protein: CASSQERTRTPNTEAFF; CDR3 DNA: TGTGCCAGCAGCCAAGAGCGGACAAGAACACCGAACACTGAAGCTTTCTTT
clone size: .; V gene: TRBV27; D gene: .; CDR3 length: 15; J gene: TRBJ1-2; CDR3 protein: CASSLSPGKTHGYTF; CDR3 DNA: TGTGCCAGCAGTTTATCCCCAGGGAAGACTCATGGCTACACCTTC
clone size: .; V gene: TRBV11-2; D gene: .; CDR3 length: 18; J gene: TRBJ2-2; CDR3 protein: CASSPSFPVTVRTGELFF; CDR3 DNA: TGTGCCAGCAGCCCGTCCTTCCCAGTGACAGTAAGGACCGGGGAGCTGTTTTTT
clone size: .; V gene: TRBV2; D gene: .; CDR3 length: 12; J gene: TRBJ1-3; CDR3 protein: CASTVARNTIYF; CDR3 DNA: TGTGCCAGCACCGTAGCCAGAAACACCATATATTTT
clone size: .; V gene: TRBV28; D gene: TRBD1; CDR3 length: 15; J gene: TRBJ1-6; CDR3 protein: CASSPGQAGRSPLHF; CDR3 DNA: TGTGCCAGCAGCCCGGGACAGGCGGGACGTTCACCCCTCCACTTT
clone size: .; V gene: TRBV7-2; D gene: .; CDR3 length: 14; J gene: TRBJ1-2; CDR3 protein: CASSLSDRGYGYTF; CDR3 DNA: TGTGCCAGCAGCCTCTCGGACAGAGGATATGGCTACACCTTC
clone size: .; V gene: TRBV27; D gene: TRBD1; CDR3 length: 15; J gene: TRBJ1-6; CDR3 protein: CASRSQRQGVSPLHF; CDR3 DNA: TGTGCCAGCAGATCCCAACGACAGGGAGTTTCACCCCTCCACTTT
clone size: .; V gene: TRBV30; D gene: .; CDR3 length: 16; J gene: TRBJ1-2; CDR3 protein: CAWSKGWRGLLYGYTF; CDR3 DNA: TGTGCCTGGAGTAAAGGTTGGAGGGGTCTTCTCTATGGCTACACCTTC